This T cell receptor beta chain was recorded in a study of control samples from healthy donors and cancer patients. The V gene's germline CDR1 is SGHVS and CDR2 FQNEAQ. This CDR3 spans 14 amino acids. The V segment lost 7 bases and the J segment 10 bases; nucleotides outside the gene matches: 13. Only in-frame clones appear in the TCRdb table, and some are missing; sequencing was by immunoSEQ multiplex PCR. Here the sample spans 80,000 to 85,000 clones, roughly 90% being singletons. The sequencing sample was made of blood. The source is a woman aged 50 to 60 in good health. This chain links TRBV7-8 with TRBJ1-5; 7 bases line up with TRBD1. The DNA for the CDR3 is TGTGCCAGCACCAGGGACAGCCCGGCGGGCCCCCAGCATTTT. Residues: CASTRDSPAGPQHF.